This TCR beta chain was sequenced for a study of blood T cells in healthy people across ages. This clonotype was detected only a few times. The second PCR ran roughly 6 to 12 cycles with a sample-barcoded 5' primer and J-beta primers. TCRdb recomputed calls from the 5' RACE reads with MiXCR, one row per CDR3 protein. Among hundreds of thousands of distinct CDR3 sequences listed, roughly three fifths were seen once. CDR1 MDHEN and CDR2 SYDVKM come from the germline V gene. The CDR3 sequence is 14 residues long. The ends lost 5 bases at V and 6 bases at J; junction bases unmatched: 7. The sequenced sample was blood. The origin of this receptor is a man aged 35 to 55 in good health. The genes are TRBV28 and TRBJ2-1; TRBD1 aligns across 7 bases. DNA for the CDR3: TGTGCCAGCAGTGTACCGGGACAGTCCAATGAGCAGTTCTTC. Its translation is CASSVPGQSNEQFF.